These 14 T cell receptor beta chains were sequenced from one sample in a study of blood T cell repertoires in COVID-19. TCRdb's table, derived via immunoSEQ multiplex PCR, lists solely in-frame clones and lacks some. Of over 150,000 clones in the sample, about 88% were seen once. Sequencing was done on a sample of peripheral blood. The receptors come from a man in his thirties or forties with acute or convalescent COVID-19.

Only one count was recorded for this clone. The chain's CDR3 is CASSRGTGGNQPQHF. The CDR3 nucleotides are TGTGCCAGCAGCCGAGGGACAGGGGGCAATCAGCCCCAGCATTTT. The chain employs TRBV7-9 and TRBJ1-5, with TRBD1 identical over 10 bases. The CDR3 spans 15 residues. Germline V gene sequence: CDR1 SEHNR, CDR2 FQNEAQ (reference sequence). The V and J ends lost 5 bases and 2 bases, in that order; junction bases with no gene match: 3.

This chain links TRBV3-1 (or the pseudogene TRBV3-2) with TRBJ1-2; possible D gene TRBD1, 6 bases. Germline CDR1 LGHDT, CDR2 YNNKEL (reference sequence). The germline V and J ends were trimmed by 5 bases and 4 bases, with 11 bases remaining between them. There are 13 residues in the CDR3. The CDR3 region is CASSNQGTYGYTF. CDR3 DNA: TGTGCCAGCAGCAACCAGGGGACCTATGGCTACACCTTC.

The J gene is TRBJ1-1, the V gene TRBV5-4; the D gene is possibly TRBD1 (5 bases). Germline CDR1 and CDR2: SGHNT and YYREEE (reference sequence). V was trimmed by 0 bases and J by 3 bases, leaving 9 bases between them. CDR3 size: 14 residues. CDR3 loop: CASSLGGRDTEAFF. The CDR3, as DNA: TGTGCCAGCAGCTTGGGGGGGAGGGACACTGAAGCTTTCTTT.

The V call is TRBV9, the J call TRBJ2-7; D possibly corresponds to TRBD1 (7 bases). Germline V gives CDR1 SGDLS, CDR2 YYNGEE. This CDR3 is 16 amino acids long. Trimming stripped 0 bases from V and 3 bases from J, with 16 bases between. CDR3 DNA sequence: TGTGCCAGCAGCGTAGCTGGGGGGACAGAACGCTACGAGCAGTACTTC. This sequence encodes CASSVAGGTERYEQYF.

This chain uses TRBV19 with TRBJ1-4; D not certain. The V end was cut by 2 bases, the J end by 0 bases, with 4 bases between. The V gene's germline CDR1 is LNHDA and CDR2 SQIVND (reference sequence). The CDR3 runs 14 residues. CDR3 sequence reads: CASSIYATNEKLFF. In DNA, the CDR3 is TGTGCCAGTAGTATATATGCAACTAATGAAAAACTGTTTTTT.

This sequence joins TRBV10-1 and TRBJ2-7; D is unresolved. This CDR3 comprises 13 residues. Per germline, CDR1 WNHNN and CDR2 SYGVQD (reference sequence). The V end lost 2 bases, the J end lost 1 base, and 6 bases lay between the germline ends. The CDR3 nucleotides read TGCGCCAGCAGTGAGCGGTCATCCTACGAGCAGTACTTC. Protein: CASSERSSYEQYF.

This clone was counted a single time. This sequence joins TRBV6-5 and TRBJ1-3, with TRBD1 matching 7 bases. Germline loops: CDR1 MNHEY, CDR2 SVGAGI. V lost 4 bases to trimming and J lost 2 bases; unmatched junction nucleotides: 5. This CDR3 region has 15 residues. The CDR3 sequence: CASSSSGTAGNTIYF. CDR3 DNA: TGTGCCAGCAGTTCCTCCGGGACAGCTGGAAACACCATATATTTT.

This clone was recorded only once. The chain carries TRBV23-1 and TRBJ1-2; possibly TRBD1 for D (5 bases). TRBV23-1 is labeled an ORF, and its function is uncertain. The CDR3 length is 14 residues. V was pared by 0 bases and J by 6 bases, with 11 bases between. The CDR3 DNA reads TGCGCCAGCAGTCAATCGAGGAGGGGTGATGGCTACACCTTC. As protein: CASSQSRRGDGYTF.

The rearrangement joins TRBV18 to TRBJ1-1; 9 bases match TRBD1. There are 14 residues in the CDR3. In germline, CDR1 is KGHSH, CDR2 LQKENI. V lost 6 bases, J lost 6 bases, and 8 bases stayed unmatched. The CDR3 DNA is TGTGCCAGCTCCTCCAAAACAGGGGGCTCTGAAGCTTTCTTT. This translates into CASSSKTGGSEAFF.

The chain combines TRBV5-1 with TRBJ2-7; 11 bases are shared with TRBD1. Germline loops: CDR1 SGHRS, CDR2 YFSETQ. The CDR3 is 15 residues long. V lost 4 bases, J lost 7 bases, and 10 bases stayed unmatched. As DNA, the CDR3 is TGCGCCAGCAGCCCCGGACAGGGGGCCGGGAGGGAGCAGTACTTC. Translated, it gives CASSPGQGAGREQYF.

The chain carries TRBV6-4 and TRBJ2-3; a weak D match, TRBD2 (6 bases). Germline V gene lookup returns CDR1 MRHNA and CDR2 SNTAGT. With 0 bases removed from V and 0 bases from J, the gap between germline ends came to 7 bases. CDR3 length: 15 amino acids. CDR3 residues: CASSDSAGSTDTQYF. The CDR3 DNA sequence: TGTGCCAGCAGTGACTCGGCGGGAAGCACAGATACGCAGTATTTT.

The chain links TRBV11-2 to TRBJ2-7; TRBD2 might be the D (6 bases). V was shortened by 4 bases and J by 4 bases, with 20 bases between the two germline ends. There are 16 residues in the CDR3. Germline V CDR1 and CDR2: SGHAT, FQNNGV. CDR3 sequence: CASSSAGQLRVYEQYF. CDR3 coding DNA: TGTGCCAGCAGCTCTGCGGGGCAGCTGAGAGTTTACGAGCAGTACTTC. The complete variable domain, with remaining parts taken from reference TRBV11-2 and TRBJ2-7, reads EAGVAQSPRYKIIEKRQSVAFWCNPISGHATLYWYQQILGQGPKLLIQFQNNGVVDDSQLPKDRFSAERLKGVDSTLKIQPAKLEDSAVYLCASSSAGQLRVYEQYFGPGTRLTVT.

The chain links TRBV12-3 or TRBV12-4 to TRBJ1-2; possible D gene TRBD1, 5 bases. The CDR3 loop spans 13 amino acids. V was pared by 1 base and J by 9 bases, with 12 bases between. CDR3: CASSLGRGLSYTF. CDR3 DNA sequence: TGTGCCAGCAGTTTAGGAAGGGGATTGAGCTACACCTTC.

The chain has TRBV18 and TRBJ2-7; TRBD2 matches 14 bases. V shed 4 bases and J 2 bases; nucleotides not matched to a gene: 7. This CDR3 is built from 17 residues. Germline V gene sequence: CDR1 KGHSH, CDR2 LQKENI. The CDR3 is CASSHAGLAGAAYEQYF. CDR3 bases: TGTGCCAGCTCACACGCGGGACTAGCGGGGGCCGCCTACGAGCAGTACTTC.